Listed below are T cell receptor beta chains from one sample, sequenced in a study of CD8+ T cells in alopecia areata. Profiled with immunoSEQ multiplex PCR; TCRdb holds only in-frame clones, not every one. The sample includes some 170,000 clones, 40% to 65% of them seen just once. The input for sequencing was CD8+ T cells sorted from blood, taken at week 24, from a patient treated with tofacitinib. The receptors come from a human donor with alopecia areata. CDR3s include the opening cysteine and the closing phenylalanine or tryptophan. The D gene is left open where the match is weak. Clone size is stated in some rows and not others, as once, few, many or a class when expanded.

size	J	D	V	DNA	CDR3
few	TRBJ1-2	.	TRBV2	TGTGCCAGCAGTGAAGGACCAGGCCCTTCCTACACCTTC	CASSEGPGPSYTF
.	TRBJ1-5	.	TRBV6-4	TGTGCCAGCAAGGCAGGGAGCCAGCCCCAGCATTTT	CASKAGSQPQHF
.	TRBJ1-5	.	TRBV30	TGTGCCTGGAGTCCGGACAACAATCAGCCCCAGCATTTT	CAWSPDNNQPQHF
.	TRBJ2-7	TRBD1	TRBV4-3	TGCGCCAGCAGCCAAGATACAGGGGGCTCCTACGAGCAGTACTTC	CASSQDTGGSYEQYF
few	TRBJ2-3	.	TRBV30	TGTGCCTGGAACCTCAACAGAAATACGCAGTATTTT	CAWNLNRNTQYF
.	TRBJ2-5	.	TRBV25-1	TGTGCCAGCAGGGGATCAGCTCAAGAGACCCAGTACTTC	CASRGSAQETQYF
.	TRBJ2-5	.	TRBV7-6	TGTGCCAGCAGCTTAGCACCCGGGAGCCAAAGGGAGACCCAGTACTTC	CASSLAPGSQRETQYF
.	TRBJ2-3	.	TRBV7-6	TGTGCCAGCAGCAACATAACAGATACGCAGTATTTT	CASSNITDTQYF
.	TRBJ2-2	.	TRBV27	TGTGCCAGCACCGATACGGGGACCGGGGAGCTGTTTTTT	CASTDTGTGELFF
few	TRBJ2-1	TRBD1	TRBV5-1	TGCGCCAGCAATTTGGCAGGGGGATCCAATGAGCAGTTCTTC	CASNLAGGSNEQFF
few	TRBJ2-1	.	TRBV5-1	TGCGCCAGCTCCCGGGGTAGGCACAATGAGCAGTTCTTC	CASSRGRHNEQFF
few	TRBJ2-7	.	TRBV9	TGTGCCAGCGGGGAGGGGGGCCTCGAGCAGTACTTC	CASGEGGLEQYF
few	TRBJ2-7	.	TRBV2	TGTGCCAGCAGTGCGAGGGCGGTCGAGCAGTACTTC	CASSARAVEQYF
.	TRBJ2-1	TRBD2	TRBV27	TGTGCCAGTTCGACTAGCCCCTCCAATGAGCAGTTCTTC	CASSTSPSNEQFF
.	TRBJ1-1	.	TRBV15	TGTGCCACCAGCAGAGTCGAGGGGGACACTGAAGCTTTCTTT	CATSRVEGDTEAFF
.	TRBJ1-1	.	TRBV5-6	TGTGCCAGCAGCTTGAGGGGCGCGGTAGGGAACACTGAAGCTTTCTTT	CASSLRGAVGNTEAFF
.	TRBJ1-1	.	TRBV4-3	TGCGCCAGCAGCCACGCAGGGGAGGGGACTGAAGCTTTCTTT	CASSHAGEGTEAFF
.	TRBJ1-2	.	TRBV30	TGTGCCTGGACCCCACGCGGGATCGCCTATGGCTACACCTTC	CAWTPRGIAYGYTF
.	TRBJ1-2	.	TRBV7-9	TGTGCCAGCAACCTACTTCGGTCGGGGTTAAACTATGGCTACACCTTC	CASNLLRSGLNYGYTF
.	TRBJ2-5	.	TRBV4-1	TGCGCCAGCAGCCAAGACGGGTACCAAGAGACCCAGTACTTC	CASSQDGYQETQYF
.	TRBJ1-1	.	TRBV2	TGTGCCAGCAGAGACTTCAGAGACACTGAAGCTTTCTTT	CASRDFRDTEAFF
.	TRBJ2-3	.	TRBV6-5	TGTGCCAGCAGTTGGAAGAATACGCAGTATTTT	CASSWKNTQYF
few	TRBJ2-7	.	TRBV10-2	TGCGCCAGCAGTACCCGGCAGGGCTACGAGCAGTACTTC	CASSTRQGYEQYF
.	TRBJ1-5	.	TRBV27	TGTGCCAGCAGTCGAACGGATAGCAATCAGCCCCAGCATTTT	CASSRTDSNQPQHF
few	TRBJ2-1	TRBD2	TRBV15	TGTGCCACCAGCAGAGAAGCTAGCGGTTACAATGAGCAGTTCTTC	CATSREASGYNEQFF
.	TRBJ2-3	TRBD2	TRBV30	TGTGCCTGGAGTGGAGCGGGGGGCACAGATACGCAGTATTTT	CAWSGAGGTDTQYF
.	TRBJ2-5	.	TRBV27	TGTGCCAGCAGTCCACAGGGATTTATCCAAGAGACCCAGTACTTC	CASSPQGFIQETQYF
.	TRBJ2-1	.	TRBV2	TGTGCCAGCGCCCGGGACGGTTACAATGAGCAGTTCTTC	CASARDGYNEQFF
few	TRBJ2-7	.	TRBV7-2	TGTGCCAGCAGCTTGGGCAATACGGTATCCTACGAGCAGTACTTC	CASSLGNTVSYEQYF
.	TRBJ2-1	.	TRBV20-1	TGCAGTGCTGGAGTAAATGAGCAGTTCTTC	CSAGVNEQFF
.	TRBJ2-3	.	TRBV7-6	TGTGCCAGCAGCTTACTGTCGCTAGCTACAGATACGCAGTATTTT	CASSLLSLATDTQYF
.	TRBJ1-2	.	TRBV4-1	TGCGCCAGCAGCCCAGAGGGAGCCTCAGAGAAAATCAACTATGGCTACACCTTC	CASSPEGASEKINYGYTF
.	TRBJ1-2	TRBD1	TRBV29-1	TGCAGCGACGAGGACAGGGAATTGATCTACACCTTC	CSDEDRELIYTF
few	TRBJ2-1	.	TRBV11-3	TGTGCCAGCAGCTCAAACGGGGATGAGCAGTTCTTC	CASSSNGDEQFF
.	TRBJ2-3	TRBD2	TRBV30	TGTGCCTGGATAGCGGGGGAAACAGATACGCAGTATTTT	CAWIAGETDTQYF
.	TRBJ2-2	.	TRBV4-2	TGTGCCAGCAGCCAGGCTACTTCGAACACCGGGGAGCTGTTTTTT	CASSQATSNTGELFF
.	TRBJ1-4	.	TRBV6-5	TGTGCCAGCAGTTTGGGGTCTGAGGGCACTAATGAAAAACTGTTTTTT	CASSLGSEGTNEKLFF
few	TRBJ2-3	.	TRBV28	TGTGCCAGCGGGACCCGTGTGGGCACAGATACGCAGTATTTT	CASGTRVGTDTQYF
.	TRBJ2-7	.	TRBV29-1	TGCAGCGTTCGGGGAGGGGGGCCAGACGAGCAGTACTTC	CSVRGGGPDEQYF
few	TRBJ2-7	TRBD1	TRBV19	TGTGCCAGTAAACCGGGACAGGGGTACGAGCAGTACTTC	CASKPGQGYEQYF
.	TRBJ1-1	.	TRBV27	TGTGCCAGCAGTACAGGGAATACTGAAGCTTTCTTT	CASSTGNTEAFF